This T cell receptor beta chain was profiled in a study of blood T cell repertoires in COVID-19. The CDR3 extends over 15 amino acids. Germline V gene lookup returns CDR1 SQVTM and CDR2 ANQGSEA. V lost 3 bases, J lost 7 bases, and 12 bases stayed unmatched. Sequenced by immunoSEQ multiplex PCR; TCRdb stores in-frame clones only, minus some. Of about 150,000 clones listed, 85% to 90% are singletons. The sequence derives from a man between 60 and 75 years old with active or convalescent COVID-19. The chain employs TRBV29-1 and TRBJ1-2, with 9 bases lining up with TRBD1. The sample was peripheral blood. This CDR3 reads CSVDLYPGQGGGYTF. As DNA, the CDR3 is TGCAGCGTTGACCTATATCCGGGACAGGGTGGTGGCTACACCTTC.